The T cell receptor beta chain under discussion was sequenced for a study of T cell repertoires in cytomegalovirus infection. About the research overall: Matching HLA type, along with CMV infection, was indicated by public TCR beta signatures.

TCRdb ran MiXCR on the reads and lists one entry per CDR3 protein. The data hold some 560,000 distinct CDR3 sequences, with roughly 42% observed a single time. Study-wide results and caveats: HLA-C-restricted, CMV-specific TCR beta clonotypes were dominant ex vivo.

CDR1 DFQATT and CDR2 SNEGSKA come from the germline V gene (reference sequence). V lost 1 base to trimming and J lost 2 bases, with 12 bases between them. This CDR3 is built from 14 residues. For this clonotype: The antigen remains undetermined.

Source: cultured PBMCs, taken from culture after CMV antigen stimulation. The chain links TRBV20-1 to TRBJ2-7; the D is unclear. The sequence derives from a human donor in good health (CMV status not recorded). Some clones in this sample may be carry-over from other donors' samples. CDR3 sequence (DNA): TGCAGTGCTAGAGGCGCATTCCACCCCTACGAGCAGTACTTC. Translated, it gives CSARGAFHPYEQYF.